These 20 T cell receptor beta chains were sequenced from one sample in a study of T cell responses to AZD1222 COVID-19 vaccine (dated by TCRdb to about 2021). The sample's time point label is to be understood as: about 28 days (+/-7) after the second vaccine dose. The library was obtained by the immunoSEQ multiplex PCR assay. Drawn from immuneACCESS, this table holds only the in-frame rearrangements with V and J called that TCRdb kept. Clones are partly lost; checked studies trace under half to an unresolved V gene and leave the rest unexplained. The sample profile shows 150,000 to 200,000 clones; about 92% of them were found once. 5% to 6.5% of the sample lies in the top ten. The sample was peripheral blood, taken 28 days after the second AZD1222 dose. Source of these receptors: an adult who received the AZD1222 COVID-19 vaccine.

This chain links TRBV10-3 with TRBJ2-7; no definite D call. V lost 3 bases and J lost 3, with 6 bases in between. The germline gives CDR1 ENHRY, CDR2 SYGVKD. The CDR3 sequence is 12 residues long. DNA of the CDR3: TGTGCCATCAGTGAAAACAGCTACGAGCAGTACTTC. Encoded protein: CAISENSYEQYF.

The CDR3 DNA is TGTGCCAGCAGCCCGGCTCGAACCTCCTATGGCTACACCTTC. It translates to CASSPARTSYGYTF. V and J are TRBV7-2 and TRBJ1-2; D ambiguous. V lost 5 bases to trimming and J lost 4 bases, with 14 bases between them. The CDR3 contains 14 residues. The germline CDR1 and CDR2 sequences are SGHTA and FQGNSA.

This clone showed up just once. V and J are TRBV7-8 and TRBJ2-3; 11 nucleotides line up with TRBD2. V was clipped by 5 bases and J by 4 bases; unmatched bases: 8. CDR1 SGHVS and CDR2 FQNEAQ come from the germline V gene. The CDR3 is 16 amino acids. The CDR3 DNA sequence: TGTGCCAGCAGCCCCTTAGCGGGAGGGCCTTCAGATACGCAGTATTTT. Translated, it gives CASSPLAGGPSDTQYF.

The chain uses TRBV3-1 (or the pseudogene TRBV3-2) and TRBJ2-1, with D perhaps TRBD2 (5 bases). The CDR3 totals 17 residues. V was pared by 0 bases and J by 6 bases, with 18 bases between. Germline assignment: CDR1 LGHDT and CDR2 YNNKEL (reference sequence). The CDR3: CASSQDMGQASLNEQFF. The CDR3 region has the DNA TGTGCCAGCAGCCAAGATATGGGCCAGGCTAGCCTCAATGAGCAGTTCTTC.

CDR3 residues: CASKERGLNTGELFF. The DNA of the CDR3 is TGTGCCAGCAAGGAGCGGGGGTTGAACACCGGGGAGCTGTTTTTT. This chain uses TRBV28 with TRBJ2-2, with 8 bases identical to TRBD2. There are 15 residues in the CDR3. Germline trimming cut 7 bases from V and 1 base from J; bases unmatched to any gene: 5. Germline V gene data show CDR1 as MDHEN and CDR2 as SYDVKM. The full variable domain, its missing parts supplied by reference TRBV28 and TRBJ2-2, is DVKVTQSSRYLVKRTGEKVFLECVQDMDHENMFWYRQDPGLGLRLIYFSYDVKMKEKGDIPEGYSVSREKKERFSLILESASTNQTSMYLCASKERGLNTGELFFGEGSRLTVL.

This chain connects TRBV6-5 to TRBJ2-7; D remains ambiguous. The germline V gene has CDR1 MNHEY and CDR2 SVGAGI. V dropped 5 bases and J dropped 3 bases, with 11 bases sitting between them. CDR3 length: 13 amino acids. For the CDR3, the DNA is TGTGCCAGCAGTCCTCAGACGGGCTACGAGCAGTACTTC. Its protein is CASSPQTGYEQYF.

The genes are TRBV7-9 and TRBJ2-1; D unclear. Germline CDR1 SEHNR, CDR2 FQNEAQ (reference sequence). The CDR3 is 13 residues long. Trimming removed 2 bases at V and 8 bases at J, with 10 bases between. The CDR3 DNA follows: TGTGCCAGCAGCTTAAATTTTTTCGATGAGCAGTTCTTC. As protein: CASSLNFFDEQFF.

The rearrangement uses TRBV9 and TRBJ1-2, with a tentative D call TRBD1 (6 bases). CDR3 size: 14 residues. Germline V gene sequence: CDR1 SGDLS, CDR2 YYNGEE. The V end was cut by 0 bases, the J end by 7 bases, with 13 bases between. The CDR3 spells CASSVGTGNGGYTF. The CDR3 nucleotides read TGTGCCAGCAGCGTAGGAACAGGGAATGGTGGCTACACCTTC.

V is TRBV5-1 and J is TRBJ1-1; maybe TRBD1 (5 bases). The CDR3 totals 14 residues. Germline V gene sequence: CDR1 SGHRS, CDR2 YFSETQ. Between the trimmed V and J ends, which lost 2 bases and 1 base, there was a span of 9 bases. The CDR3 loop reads CASSFLGENTEAFF. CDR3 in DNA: TGCGCCAGCAGCTTTCTGGGGGAGAACACTGAAGCTTTCTTT. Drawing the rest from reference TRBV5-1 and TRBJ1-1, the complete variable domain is KAGVTQTPRYLIKTRGQQVTLSCSPISGHRSVSWYQQTPGQGLQFLFEYFSETQRNKGNFPGRFSGRQFSNSRSEMNVSTLELGDSALYLCASSFLGENTEAFFGQGTRLTVV.

CDR3 DNA sequence: TGTGCCAGCAGCCGGACAGGGGATAGCAATCAGCCCCAGCATTTT. Its translation is CASSRTGDSNQPQHF. The V gene is TRBV28, the J gene TRBJ1-5; the match to TRBD1 covers 9 bases. This CDR3 contains 15 residues. The germline V gene encodes CDR1 MDHEN and CDR2 SYDVKM. V lost 6 bases and J lost 0; bases outside the gene matches: 3. The whole variable domain, filled in from reference TRBV28 and TRBJ1-5, reads DVKVTQSSRYLVKRTGEKVFLECVQDMDHENMFWYRQDPGLGLRLIYFSYDVKMKEKGDIPEGYSVSREKKERFSLILESASTNQTSMYLCASSRTGDSNQPQHFGDGTRLSIL.

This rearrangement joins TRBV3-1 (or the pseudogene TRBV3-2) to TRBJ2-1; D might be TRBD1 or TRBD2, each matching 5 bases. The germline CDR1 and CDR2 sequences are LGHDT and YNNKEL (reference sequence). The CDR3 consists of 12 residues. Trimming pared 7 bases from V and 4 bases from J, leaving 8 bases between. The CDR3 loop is CASMGEYNEQFF. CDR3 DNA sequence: TGTGCCAGCATGGGGGAGTACAATGAGCAGTTCTTC.

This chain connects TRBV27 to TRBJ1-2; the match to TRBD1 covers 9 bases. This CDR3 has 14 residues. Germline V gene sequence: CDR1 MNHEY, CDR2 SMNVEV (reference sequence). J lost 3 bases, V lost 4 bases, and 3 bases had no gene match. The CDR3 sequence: CASSWDRADYGYTF. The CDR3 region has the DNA TGTGCCAGCAGTTGGGACAGGGCAGACTATGGCTACACCTTC.

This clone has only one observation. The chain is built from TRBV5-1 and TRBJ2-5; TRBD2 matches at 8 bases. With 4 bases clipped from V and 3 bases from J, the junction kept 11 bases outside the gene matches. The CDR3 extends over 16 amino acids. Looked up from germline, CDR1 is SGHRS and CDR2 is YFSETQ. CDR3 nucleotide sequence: TGCGCCAGCAGCCCGGGGACTAGTAGGCACAAAGAGACCCAGTACTTC. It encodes CASSPGTSRHKETQYF.

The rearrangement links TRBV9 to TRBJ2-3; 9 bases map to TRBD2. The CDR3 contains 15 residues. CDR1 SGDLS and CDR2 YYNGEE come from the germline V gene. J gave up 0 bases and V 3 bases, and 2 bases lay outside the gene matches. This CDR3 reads CASSGSGRSTDTQYF. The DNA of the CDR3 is TGTGCCAGCAGCGGCAGCGGGAGGAGCACAGATACGCAGTATTTT.

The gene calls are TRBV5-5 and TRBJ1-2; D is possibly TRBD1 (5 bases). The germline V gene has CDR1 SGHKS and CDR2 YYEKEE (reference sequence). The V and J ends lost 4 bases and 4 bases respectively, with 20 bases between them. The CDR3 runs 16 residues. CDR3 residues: CASSPSLDSATYGYTF. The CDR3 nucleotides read TGTGCCAGCAGCCCTTCCCTAGACAGCGCGACCTATGGCTACACCTTC.

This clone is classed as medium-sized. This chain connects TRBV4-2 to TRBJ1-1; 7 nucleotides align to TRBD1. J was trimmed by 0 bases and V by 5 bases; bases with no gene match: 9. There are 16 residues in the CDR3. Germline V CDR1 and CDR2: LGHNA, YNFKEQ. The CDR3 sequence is CASSATGQPMNTEAFF. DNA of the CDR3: TGTGCCAGCAGCGCAACGGGACAGCCTATGAACACTGAAGCTTTCTTT.

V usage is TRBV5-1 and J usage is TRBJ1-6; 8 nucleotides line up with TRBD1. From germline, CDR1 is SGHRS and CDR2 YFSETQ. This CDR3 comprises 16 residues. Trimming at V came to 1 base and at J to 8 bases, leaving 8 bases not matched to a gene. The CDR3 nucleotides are TGCGCCAGCAGCTTGTCTCAGAACAGGGGGGATTCACCCCTCCACTTT. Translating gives CASSLSQNRGDSPLHF.

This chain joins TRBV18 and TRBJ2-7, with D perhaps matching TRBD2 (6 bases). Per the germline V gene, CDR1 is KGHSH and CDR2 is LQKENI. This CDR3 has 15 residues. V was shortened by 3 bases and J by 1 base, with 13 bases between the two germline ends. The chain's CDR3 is CASSPGTGISYEQYF. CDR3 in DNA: TGTGCCAGCTCACCCGGGACTGGGATTTCCTACGAGCAGTACTTC.

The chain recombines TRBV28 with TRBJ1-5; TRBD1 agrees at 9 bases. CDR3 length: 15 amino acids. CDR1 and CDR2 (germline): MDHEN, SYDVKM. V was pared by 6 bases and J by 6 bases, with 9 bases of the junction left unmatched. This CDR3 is CASSGGQGSFQPQHF. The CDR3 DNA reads TGTGCCAGCAGCGGGGGACAGGGTAGTTTTCAGCCCCAGCATTTT.

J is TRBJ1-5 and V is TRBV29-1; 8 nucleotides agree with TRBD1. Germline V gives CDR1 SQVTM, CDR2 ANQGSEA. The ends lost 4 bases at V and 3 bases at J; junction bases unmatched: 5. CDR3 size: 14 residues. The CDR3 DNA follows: TGCAGCGTTGCTGGGACAGGAAACAATCAGCCCCAGCATTTT. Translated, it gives CSVAGTGNNQPQHF. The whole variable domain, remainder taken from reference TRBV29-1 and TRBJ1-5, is SAVISQKPSRDICQRGTSLTIQCQVDSQVTMMFWYRQQPGQSLTLIATANQGSEATYESGFVIDKFPISRPNLTFSTLTVSNMSPEDSSIYLCSVAGTGNNQPQHFGDGTRLSIL.